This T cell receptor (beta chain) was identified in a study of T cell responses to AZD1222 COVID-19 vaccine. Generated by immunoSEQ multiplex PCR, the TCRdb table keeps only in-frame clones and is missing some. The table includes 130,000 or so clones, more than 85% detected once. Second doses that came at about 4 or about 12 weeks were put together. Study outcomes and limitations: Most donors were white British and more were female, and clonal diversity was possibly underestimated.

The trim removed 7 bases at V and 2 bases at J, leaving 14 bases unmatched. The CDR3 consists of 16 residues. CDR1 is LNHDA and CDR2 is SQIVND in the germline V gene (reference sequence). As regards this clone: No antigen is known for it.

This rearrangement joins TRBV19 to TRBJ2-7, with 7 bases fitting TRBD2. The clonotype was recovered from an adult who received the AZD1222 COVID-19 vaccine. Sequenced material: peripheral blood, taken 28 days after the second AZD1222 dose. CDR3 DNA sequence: TGTGCCAGTAAAAACAGTCAGGCTAGCGGTCCCTACGAGCAGTACTTC. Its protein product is CASKNSQASGPYEQYF.